This is a list of T cell receptor beta chains from one sample in a study of shared clonotypes between healthy human individuals. Repertoires were generated with immunoSEQ multiplex PCR, while TCRdb's copy carries only in-frame clones and drops some. There are some 1.5 million clones in the sample; roughly 97% occur only once, and roughly 1.2% lies in the top ten. The sample comprised naive CD4+ T cells sorted from blood. The receptors stem from a man aged 30 to 45 in good health. CDR3s include the opening cysteine and the closing phenylalanine or tryptophan. A D gene is named only where the DNA matches it firmly.

D gene: NA
V gene: TRBV20-1
CDR3 length: 10
J gene: TRBJ2-5
CDR3 protein: CSALDRLWYF
CDR3 DNA: TGCAGTGCCCTCGACAGGCTTTGGTACTTC

D gene: NA
V gene: TRBV7-2
CDR3 length: 14
J gene: TRBJ2-3
CDR3 protein: CASSPGLSTDTQYF
CDR3 DNA: TGTGCCAGCAGCCCGGGGCTCAGCACAGATACGCAGTATTTT

D gene: NA
V gene: TRBV18
CDR3 length: 14
J gene: TRBJ2-1
CDR3 protein: CASSPGSGNNEQFF
CDR3 DNA: TGTGCCAGCTCACCAGGGTCGGGCAACAATGAGCAGTTCTTC

D gene: NA
V gene: TRBV5-1
CDR3 length: 14
J gene: TRBJ2-3
CDR3 protein: CASSLAAGTDTQYF
CDR3 DNA: TGCGCCAGCAGCTTGGCGGCAGGGACAGATACGCAGTATTTT

D gene: TRBD2
V gene: TRBV2
CDR3 length: 15
J gene: TRBJ2-1
CDR3 protein: CASRGGVSSYNEQFF
CDR3 DNA: TGTGCCAGCAGGGGAGGGGTTTCCTCCTACAATGAGCAGTTCTTC

D gene: NA
V gene: TRBV5-1
CDR3 length: 12
J gene: TRBJ2-3
CDR3 protein: CASSLAKDTQYF
CDR3 DNA: TGCGCCAGCAGCTTGGCCAAAGATACGCAGTATTTT

D gene: NA
V gene: TRBV5-1
CDR3 length: 14
J gene: TRBJ1-1
CDR3 protein: CASSPRTANTEAFF
CDR3 DNA: TGCGCCAGCAGCCCAAGGACAGCGAACACTGAAGCTTTCTTT

D gene: TRBD2
V gene: TRBV7-9
CDR3 length: 16
J gene: TRBJ2-7
CDR3 protein: CASSGLTSGSSYEQYF
CDR3 DNA: TGTGCCAGCAGCGGCCTTACTAGCGGGAGCTCCTACGAGCAGTACTTC

D gene: NA
V gene: TRBV18
CDR3 length: 14
J gene: TRBJ2-2
CDR3 protein: CASSLKENTGELFF
CDR3 DNA: TGTGCCAGCTCGCTGAAGGAGAACACCGGGGAGCTGTTTTTT

D gene: NA
V gene: TRBV2
CDR3 length: 12
J gene: TRBJ2-7
CDR3 protein: CASSGIPREQYF
CDR3 DNA: TGTGCCAGCAGTGGGATCCCTCGTGAGCAGTACTTC

D gene: NA
V gene: TRBV5-1
CDR3 length: 15
J gene: TRBJ2-2
CDR3 protein: CASSLGQWNTGELFF
CDR3 DNA: TGCGCCAGCAGCTTGGGACAGTGGAACACCGGGGAGCTGTTTTTT

D gene: NA
V gene: TRBV29-1
CDR3 length: 10
J gene: TRBJ2-1
CDR3 protein: CSVGYNEQFF
CDR3 DNA: TGCAGCGTGGGCTACAATGAGCAGTTCTTC

D gene: NA
V gene: TRBV5-1
CDR3 length: 17
J gene: TRBJ1-1
CDR3 protein: CASSLLFDRTLNTEAFF
CDR3 DNA: TGCGCCAGCAGCTTATTATTCGACAGGACCCTTAACACTGAAGCTTTCTTT

D gene: NA
V gene: TRBV7-9
CDR3 length: 12
J gene: TRBJ1-2
CDR3 protein: CASSLAGDGYTF
CDR3 DNA: TGTGCCAGCAGCTTAGCCGGGGATGGCTACACCTTC

D gene: TRBD1
V gene: TRBV18
CDR3 length: 14
J gene: TRBJ2-1
CDR3 protein: CASSPPDRVDEQFF
CDR3 DNA: TGTGCCAGCTCACCACCGGACAGGGTCGATGAGCAGTTCTTC

D gene: TRBD2
V gene: TRBV18
CDR3 length: 14
J gene: TRBJ2-7
CDR3 protein: CASSPGTSRYEQYF
CDR3 DNA: TGTGCCAGCTCACCGGGGACTAGCCGGTACGAGCAGTACTTC

D gene: TRBD2
V gene: TRBV19
CDR3 length: 18
J gene: TRBJ2-5
CDR3 protein: CASGRTRTSGFIPETQYF
CDR3 DNA: TGTGCCAGTGGTAGGACAAGGACTAGCGGGTTTATACCGGAGACCCAGTACTTC

D gene: TRBD1
V gene: TRBV5-4
CDR3 length: 14
J gene: TRBJ2-5
CDR3 protein: CASSIKDRAETQYF
CDR3 DNA: TGTGCCAGCAGCATTAAGGACAGGGCGGAGACCCAGTACTTC

D gene: NA
V gene: TRBV7-2
CDR3 length: 13
J gene: TRBJ2-7
CDR3 protein: CASSLIGTYEQYF
CDR3 DNA: TGTGCCAGCAGCTTAATCGGCACATACGAGCAGTACTTC

D gene: NA
V gene: TRBV19
CDR3 length: 13
J gene: TRBJ1-5
CDR3 protein: CASSYRENQPQHF
CDR3 DNA: TGTGCCAGTAGTTACAGGGAAAATCAGCCCCAGCATTTT

D gene: TRBD2
V gene: TRBV7-2
CDR3 length: 17
J gene: TRBJ2-2
CDR3 protein: CASSLARLAERTGELFF
CDR3 DNA: TGTGCCAGCAGCTTAGCGCGCCTAGCGGAGCGTACCGGGGAGCTGTTTTTT

D gene: NA
V gene: TRBV5-6
CDR3 length: 12
J gene: TRBJ1-1
CDR3 protein: CASSKLNTEAFF
CDR3 DNA: TGTGCCAGCAGCAAATTGAACACTGAAGCTTTCTTT

D gene: TRBD2
V gene: TRBV5-1
CDR3 length: 16
J gene: TRBJ2-3
CDR3 protein: CASSIGTSGRTDTQYF
CDR3 DNA: TGCGCCAGCAGCATAGGGACTAGCGGGAGAACAGATACGCAGTATTTT

D gene: NA
V gene: TRBV28
CDR3 length: 16
J gene: TRBJ2-5
CDR3 protein: CASSLTPGRLQETQYF
CDR3 DNA: TGTGCCAGCAGTTTGACTCCTGGAAGGCTTCAAGAGACCCAGTACTTC

D gene: NA
V gene: TRBV7-9
CDR3 length: 14
J gene: TRBJ1-1
CDR3 protein: CASSLWEMNTEAFF
CDR3 DNA: TGTGCCAGCAGCTTATGGGAGATGAACACTGAAGCTTTCTTT